The 19 T cell receptor beta chains reported below all come from one sample, sequenced in a study of blood T cell repertoires in COVID-19. Profiled with immunoSEQ multiplex PCR; TCRdb holds only in-frame clones, not every one. This sample has about 290,000 clones, with about 85% found just once. Sequencing was done on a sample of peripheral blood. These receptors were taken from a woman in her forties or fifties with active or convalescent COVID-19.

This clone was found a few times. V is TRBV6-1 and J is TRBJ1-3; no firm D call. Trimming stripped 1 base from V and 0 bases from J, with 7 bases between. This CDR3 spans 15 amino acids. Germline V gene lookup returns CDR1 MNHNS and CDR2 SASEGT. CDR3 in DNA: TGTGCCAGCAGTGAAGGGAGCCACTCTGGAAACACCATATATTTT. Protein sequence: CASSEGSHSGNTIYF.

The gene calls are TRBV5-6 and TRBJ2-1, with 15 bases identical to TRBD2. V was pared by 1 base and J by 7 bases, with 6 bases of the junction left unmatched. The length of the CDR3 is 17 residues. Germline V gene lookup returns CDR1 SGHDT and CDR2 YYEEEE. The CDR3: CASSLYVGTSGRNEQFF. The CDR3 nucleotides read TGTGCCAGCAGCTTGTATGTGGGGACTAGCGGGAGGAATGAGCAGTTCTTC.

This chain joins TRBV21-1 and TRBJ1-2. TRBV21-1 is a pseudogene locus. The CDR3 loop spans 16 amino acids. For the CDR3, the DNA is TGTGCCAGCAGCAAAGCGCGGTTATGGCCTAACTATGGCTACACCTTC. It specifies CASSKARLWPNYGYTF.

This clone came up many times. The chain recombines TRBV18 with TRBJ2-7; 7 nucleotides agree with TRBD2. Germline CDR1 KGHSH, CDR2 LQKENI. The CDR3 spans 16 residues. V lost 4 bases, J lost 5 bases, and 14 bases stayed unmatched. The DNA of the CDR3 is TGTGCCAGCTCACGGGATCTTGGCGGGAGTGGAGACGAGCAGTACTTC. Translation gives CASSRDLGGSGDEQYF. Supplemented by reference TRBV18 and TRBJ2-7, the full variable domain reads NAGVMQNPRHLVRRRGQEARLRCSPMKGHSHVYWYRQLPEEGLKFMVYLQKENIIDESGMPKERFSAEFPKEGPSILRIQQVVRGDSAAYFCASSRDLGGSGDEQYFGPGTRLTVT.

This CDR3 reads CASSPRGGLGNQPQHF. CDR3 DNA: TGTGCCAGTAGTCCCAGGGGAGGGCTCGGCAATCAGCCCCAGCATTTT. This chain uses TRBV19 with TRBJ1-5; weak D call: TRBD1 (6 bases). This CDR3 has 16 residues. The germline gives CDR1 LNHDA, CDR2 SQIVND (reference sequence). V lost 5 bases and J 2 bases, leaving 16 bases between the germline ends. The full variable domain, with the rest looked up from reference TRBV19 and TRBJ1-5, is DGGITQSPKYLFRKEGQNVTLSCEQNLNHDAMYWYRQDPGQGLRLIYYSQIVNDFQKGDIAEGYSVSREKKESFPLTVTSAQKNPTAFYLCASSPRGGLGNQPQHFGDGTRLSIL.

This chain connects TRBV28 to TRBJ2-7, with D possibly TRBD1 on 6 matching bases. This CDR3 is built from 12 residues. The ends were cut back, 8 bases at V and 0 bases at J, with 8 bases in the middle. Germline V lookup: CDR1 MDHEN, CDR2 SYDVKM. The CDR3 DNA sequence: TGTGCCAGCGGGACATACTCCTACGAGCAGTACTTC. Its translation is CASGTYSYEQYF.

This chain links TRBV5-1 with TRBJ1-1; maybe TRBD1 (6 bases). This CDR3 is 13 amino acids long. Trimming took 7 bases from V and 4 from J, leaving 14 bases between them. Germline CDR1 and CDR2: SGHRS and YFSETQ. CDR3 amino acids: CASAGDITTEAFF. For the CDR3, the DNA is TGCGCCAGCGCGGGGGACATAACCACTGAAGCTTTCTTT.

The V and J genes are TRBV2 and TRBJ2-1; 8 nucleotides line up with TRBD2. The V segment lost 6 bases and the J segment 6 bases; nucleotides outside the gene matches: 4. CDR1 is SNHLY and CDR2 is FYNNEI in the germline V gene. This CDR3 region has 13 residues. The CDR3 DNA sequence: TGTGCCAGCAGAGGACTAGCCCTCAATGAGCAGTTCTTC. The encoded protein is CASRGLALNEQFF.

J is TRBJ2-5 and V is TRBV11-3; 11 bases are a match to TRBD2. Germline CDR1 reads SGHNT; CDR2 reads YENEEA. CDR3 length equals 16 residues. V lost 5 bases, J lost 1 base, and 6 bases stayed unmatched. The CDR3 spells CASSPGLAGRQETQYF. The CDR3 DNA follows: TGTGCCAGCAGCCCCGGACTAGCGGGCCGCCAAGAGACCCAGTACTTC.

The chain recombines TRBV12-5 with TRBJ2-2; TRBD1 might be the D (6 bases). This CDR3 comprises 16 residues. Deletions cut 7 bases from V and 7 bases from J, with 22 bases between. Germline loops: CDR1 LGHNT, CDR2 FRNRAP. CDR3 region: CASAAQGFGTNGELFF. The DNA for the CDR3 is TGTGCTAGTGCCGCCCAGGGGTTTGGTACCAACGGGGAGCTGTTTTTT.

V is TRBV21-1 and J is TRBJ1-1. TRBV21-1 is marked as a pseudogene. This CDR3 contains 21 residues. CDR3 region: CASSKVIVLRGVNFENTEAFF. CDR3 in DNA: TGTGCCAGCAGCAAAGTTATAGTGCTGCGGGGGGTTAACTTCGAGAACACTGAAGCTTTCTTT.

The V and J genes are TRBV28 and TRBJ1-3; D might be TRBD1 (5 bases). The CDR3 has 13 residues. V was cut by 3 bases and J by 5 bases, with 8 bases left in between. CDR1 is MDHEN and CDR2 is SYDVKM in the germline V gene. The CDR3 loop is CASSLGQRNTIYF. CDR3 nucleotide sequence: TGTGCCAGCAGTTTGGGGCAGAGAAACACCATATATTTT.

The chain recombines TRBV30 with TRBJ2-3; D may be TRBD2 (6 bases). This CDR3 contains 16 residues. Germline-derived CDR1 and CDR2 are GTSNPN and SVGIG (reference sequence). The V gene lost 3 bases and the J gene lost 0 bases, with 16 bases spanning the gap. The CDR3, as DNA: TGTGCCTGGAGCGCCGGAGGTAGCGGAAGCACAGATACGCAGTATTTT. Amino acids: CAWSAGGSGSTDTQYF.

This clone was counted between two and nine times. This rearrangement joins TRBV7-9 to TRBJ1-2; D might be TRBD1 (5 bases). Deletions cut 5 bases from V and 4 bases from J, with 8 bases between. The CDR3 is made up of 12 amino acids. The germline V gene has CDR1 SEHNR and CDR2 FQNEAQ (reference sequence). CDR3 region: CASSPGGYGYTF. Written as DNA, the CDR3 is TGTGCCAGCAGCCCCGGGGGCTATGGCTACACCTTC.

The chain carries TRBV3-1 (or the pseudogene TRBV3-2) and TRBJ1-2; the D is unclear. CDR1 and CDR2 (germline): LGHDT, YNNKEL (reference sequence). V was clipped by 0 bases and J by 3 bases, with 11 bases between them. The CDR3 spans 15 residues. For the CDR3, the DNA is TGTGCCAGCAGCCAAGACCGGGGTTCTCACTATGGCTACACCTTC. It translates to CASSQDRGSHYGYTF.

J is TRBJ1-1 and V is TRBV2; 9 nucleotides match TRBD1. Germline trimming cut 3 bases from V and 8 bases from J; bases unmatched to any gene: 7. This CDR3 region has 14 residues. Germline loops: CDR1 SNHLY, CDR2 FYNNEI. CDR3 amino acids: CASSEDRGSEEAFF. Here the CDR3 DNA reads TGTGCCAGCAGTGAGGACAGGGGTTCAGAAGAAGCTTTCTTT.

The chain links TRBV14 to TRBJ2-1, with 7 positions matching TRBD1. The CDR3 extends over 15 amino acids. V lost 4 bases and J lost 4; bases outside the gene matches: 7. CDR1 is SGHDN and CDR2 is FVKESK in the germline V gene. CDR3 sequence reads: CASSPRQGRYNEQFF. As DNA, the CDR3 is TGTGCCAGCAGCCCCCGACAGGGAAGATACAATGAGCAGTTCTTC.

The chain recombines TRBV2 with TRBJ2-5; D gene ambiguous. Trimming removed 1 base from V and 5 bases from J, with 11 bases in between. CDR1 is SNHLY and CDR2 is FYNNEI in the germline V gene. CDR3 length: 14 residues. This CDR3 reads CASSEVRPRETQYF. The DNA for the CDR3 is TGTGCCAGCAGTGAAGTGAGGCCCCGGGAGACCCAGTACTTC. The full variable domain, with the rest looked up from reference TRBV2 and TRBJ2-5, is EPEVTQTPSHQVTQMGQEVILRCVPISNHLYFYWYRQILGQKVEFLVSFYNNEISEKSEIFDDQFSVERPDGSNFTLKIRSTKLEDSAMYFCASSEVRPRETQYFGPGTRLLVL.

The chain uses TRBV7-8 and TRBJ1-2, with 7 positions matching TRBD1. Germline assignment: CDR1 SGHVS and CDR2 FQNEAQ. The CDR3 is made up of 15 amino acids. J lost 1 base, V lost 5 bases, and 7 bases had no gene match. The CDR3 bases are TGTGCCAGCAGCCCAGGGACAGAAATTAACTATGGCTACACCTTC. Encoded protein: CASSPGTEINYGYTF.